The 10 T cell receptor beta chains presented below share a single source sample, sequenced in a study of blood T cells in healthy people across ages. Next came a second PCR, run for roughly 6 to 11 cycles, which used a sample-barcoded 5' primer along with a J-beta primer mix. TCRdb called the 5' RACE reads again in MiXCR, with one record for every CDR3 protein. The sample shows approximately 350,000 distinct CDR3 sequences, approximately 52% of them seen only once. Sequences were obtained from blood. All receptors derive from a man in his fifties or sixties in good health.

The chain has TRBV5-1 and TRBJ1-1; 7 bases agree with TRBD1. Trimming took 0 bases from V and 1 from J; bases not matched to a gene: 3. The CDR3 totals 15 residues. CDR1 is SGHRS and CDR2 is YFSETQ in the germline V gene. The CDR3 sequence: CASSLDGTENTEAFF. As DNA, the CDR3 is TGCGCCAGCAGCTTGGATGGGACAGAGAACACTGAAGCTTTCTTT.

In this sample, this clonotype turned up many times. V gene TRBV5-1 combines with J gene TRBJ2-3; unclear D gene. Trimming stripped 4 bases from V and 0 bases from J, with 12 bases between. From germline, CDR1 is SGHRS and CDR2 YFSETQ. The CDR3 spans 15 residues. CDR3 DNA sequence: TGCGCCAGCAGCCCGGACGTAACTAGCACAGATACGCAGTATTTT. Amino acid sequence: CASSPDVTSTDTQYF.

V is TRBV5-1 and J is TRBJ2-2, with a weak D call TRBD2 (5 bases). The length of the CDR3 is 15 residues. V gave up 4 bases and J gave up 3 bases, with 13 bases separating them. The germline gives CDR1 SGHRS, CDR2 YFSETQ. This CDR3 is CASSVSVSDTGELFF. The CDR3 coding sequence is TGCGCCAGCAGCGTTAGCGTGTCGGACACCGGGGAGCTGTTTTTT.

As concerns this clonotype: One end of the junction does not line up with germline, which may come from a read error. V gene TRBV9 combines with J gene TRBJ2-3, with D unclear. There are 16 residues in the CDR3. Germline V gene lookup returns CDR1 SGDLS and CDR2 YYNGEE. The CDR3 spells CASSVSAGLGTDAQYF. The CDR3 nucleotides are TGTGCCAGCAGCGTATCAGCCGGGCTGGGCACAGATGCGCAGTATTTT.

The CDR3: CASSPTGSETQYF. As DNA, the CDR3 is TGTGCCAGCAGCCCAACAGGGTCCGAGACCCAGTACTTC. This chain joins TRBV7-2 and TRBJ2-5; weak D call: TRBD1 (6 bases). The CDR3 runs 13 residues. Germline V gene sequence: CDR1 SGHTA, CDR2 FQGNSA. V was shortened by 5 bases and J by 5 bases, with 12 bases between the two germline ends.

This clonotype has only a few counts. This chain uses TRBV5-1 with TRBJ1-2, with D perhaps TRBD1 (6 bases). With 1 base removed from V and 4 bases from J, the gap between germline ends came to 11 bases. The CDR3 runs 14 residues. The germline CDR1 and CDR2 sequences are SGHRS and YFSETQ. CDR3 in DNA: TGCGCCAGCAGCTTGTCCGGGGGCACCTATGGCTACACCTTC. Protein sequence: CASSLSGGTYGYTF.

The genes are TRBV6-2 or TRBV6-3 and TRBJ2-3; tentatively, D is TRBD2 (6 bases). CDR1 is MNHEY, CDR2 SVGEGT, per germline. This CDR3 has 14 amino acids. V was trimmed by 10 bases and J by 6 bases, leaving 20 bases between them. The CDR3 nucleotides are TGTGCCACCAGCGACTCAGGGAGGAGGGATACGCAGTATTTT. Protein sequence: CATSDSGRRDTQYF.

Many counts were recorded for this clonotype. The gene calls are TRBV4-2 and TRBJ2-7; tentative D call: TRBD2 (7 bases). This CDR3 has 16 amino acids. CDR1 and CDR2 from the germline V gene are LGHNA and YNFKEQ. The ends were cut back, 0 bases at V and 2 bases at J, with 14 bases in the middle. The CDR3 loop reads CASSQESAGAAYEQYF. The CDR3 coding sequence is TGTGCCAGCAGCCAAGAATCGGCGGGGGCCGCCTACGAGCAGTACTTC.

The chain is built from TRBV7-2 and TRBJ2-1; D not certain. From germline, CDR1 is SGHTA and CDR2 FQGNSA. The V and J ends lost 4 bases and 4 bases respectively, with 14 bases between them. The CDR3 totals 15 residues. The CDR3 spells CASSSFRGRYNEQFF. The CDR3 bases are TGTGCCAGCAGCTCCTTCCGAGGAAGGTACAATGAGCAGTTCTTC.

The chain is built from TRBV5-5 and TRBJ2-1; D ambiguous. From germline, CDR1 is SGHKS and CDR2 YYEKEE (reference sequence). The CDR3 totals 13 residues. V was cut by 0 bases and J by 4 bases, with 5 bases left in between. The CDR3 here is CASSLDEYNEQFF. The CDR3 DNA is TGTGCCAGCAGCTTGGATGAGTACAATGAGCAGTTCTTC.